This is a list of T cell receptor beta chains from one sample in a study of shared clonotypes between healthy human individuals. Sequencing was performed with immunoSEQ multiplex PCR; in TCRdb, only in-frame clones are kept and a portion is missing. Here the sample spans about 2 million clones, about 95% being singletons. The sequenced sample consisted of naive CD8+ T cells sorted from blood. These receptors originate from a man younger than 35 in good health. Both conserved end residues are part of each CDR3. D genes are given only for firm matches. The size of a clone is reported for some rows only, either as once, few or many, or as a class for expanded clones.

clone size	V gene	D gene	J gene	CDR3 protein	CDR3 DNA
-	TRBV29-1	-	TRBJ2-7	CSVDGTGNQYF	TGCAGCGTTGACGGTACAGGTAATCAGTACTTC
-	TRBV5-6	-	TRBJ1-1	CASSLDGRGTEAFF	TGTGCCAGCAGCTTGGATGGCAGGGGCACTGAAGCTTTCTTT
-	TRBV5-4	TRBD1	TRBJ2-2	CATTTGTNTGELFF	TGTGCCACGACGACAGGGACGAACACCGGGGAGCTGTTTTTT
once	TRBV9	-	TRBJ2-1	CASSVGSSYNEQFF	TGTGCCAGCAGCGTAGGTAGCTCCTACAATGAGCAGTTCTTC
-	TRBV5-1	TRBD2	TRBJ2-1	CASSSTSGGKNEQFF	TGCGCCAGCAGCTCGACTAGCGGGGGGAAAAATGAGCAGTTCTTC
-	TRBV9	TRBD2	TRBJ2-1	CASSEGLAGSNEQFF	TGTGCCAGCAGCGAAGGACTAGCGGGATCGAATGAGCAGTTCTTC
-	TRBV21-1	-	TRBJ2-7	CATRLDRHSYEQYF	TGTGCCACCCGGCTGGACAGACACTCCTACGAGCAGTACTTC
-	TRBV5-6	-	TRBJ2-7	CASSLRRQDPYEQYF	TGTGCCAGCAGCTTGAGGAGACAGGACCCCTACGAGCAGTACTTC
-	TRBV11-2	TRBD2	TRBJ2-2	CASSLEASGGTGELFF	TGTGCCAGCAGCTTAGAGGCTAGCGGGGGCACCGGGGAGCTGTTTTTT
-	TRBV6-5	-	TRBJ1-2	CASSYGTDKGGYTF	TGTGCCAGCAGTTATGGAACAGATAAAGGTGGCTACACCTTC
-	TRBV11-3	-	TRBJ1-2	CASSLPGGYGYTF	TGTGCCAGCAGCTTACCCGGCGGCTATGGCTACACCTTC
-	TRBV19	-	TRBJ2-7	CASSVWDNSYEQYF	TGTGCCAGTAGTGTTTGGGACAACTCCTACGAGCAGTACTTC
-	TRBV5-6	TRBD1	TRBJ2-7	CASSLEGAPEQYF	TGTGCCAGCAGCTTGGAGGGGGCCCCCGAGCAGTACTTC
-	TRBV15	TRBD2	TRBJ2-3	CATSRAPPSGSTSTDTQYF	TGTGCCACCAGCAGAGCCCCTCCTAGCGGGAGTACTAGCACAGATACGCAGTATTTT
-	TRBV11-1	TRBD2	TRBJ2-3	CASSLGGLASGALGYTQYF	TGTGCCAGCAGCTTAGGAGGGCTGGCTAGCGGGGCCTTAGGTTATACGCAGTATTTT
-	TRBV18	-	TRBJ2-5	CASSPPGSQETQYF	TGTGCCAGCTCACCACCGGGGAGCCAAGAGACCCAGTACTTC
-	TRBV6-5	-	TRBJ1-1	CASTLGGNTEAFF	TGTGCCAGCACCCTAGGAGGGAACACTGAAGCTTTCTTT
-	TRBV6-1	TRBD2	TRBJ2-5	CASSRTRGRAETQYF	TGTGCCAGCAGCAGGACTAGGGGAAGGGCAGAGACCCAGTACTTC
-	TRBV5-8	-	TRBJ2-1	CASSIRTDNEQFF	TGTGCCAGCAGCATCCGGACAGACAATGAGCAGTTCTTC
once	TRBV28	-	TRBJ1-5	CASSLMTGNQPQHF	TGTGCCAGCAGTTTGATGACAGGCAATCAGCCCCAGCATTTT
-	TRBV25-1	TRBD2	TRBJ2-7	CASSDREASGCRVDEQYF	TGTGCCAGCAGTGATCGAGAAGCTAGCGGGTGTCGTGTCGACGAGCAGTACTTC
-	TRBV7-6	TRBD1	TRBJ2-1	CASSFRDRGQDEQFF	TGTGCCAGCAGCTTCCGGGACAGGGGGCAAGATGAGCAGTTCTTC
-	TRBV5-8	-	TRBJ2-7	CASSANPLSYEQYF	TGTGCCAGCAGCGCCAACCCACTCTCCTACGAGCAGTACTTC
-	TRBV5-1	TRBD2	TRBJ2-1	CASSPGLADYNEQFF	TGCGCCAGCAGCCCTGGACTAGCGGACTACAATGAGCAGTTCTTC
-	TRBV7-9	-	TRBJ2-7	CASSLGPSYEQYF	TGTGCCAGCAGCTTAGGACCTTCCTACGAGCAGTACTTC
-	TRBV7-2	TRBD1	TRBJ2-7	CASSFSTGAMGTYEQYF	TGTGCCAGCAGCTTTTCGACAGGGGCTATGGGGACTTACGAGCAGTACTTC
once	TRBV5-1	-	TRBJ1-2	CASSLAPENYGYTF	TGCGCCAGCAGCTTGGCCCCAGAGAACTATGGCTACACCTTC
-	TRBV6-1	-	TRBJ2-2	CASSEFLWNTGELFF	TGTGCCAGCAGTGAATTTCTCTGGAACACCGGGGAGCTGTTTTTT
-	TRBV19	-	TRBJ2-7	CASSHGRAGINYEQYF	TGTGCCAGTAGCCACGGACGGGCGGGGATTAACTACGAGCAGTACTTC
-	TRBV29-1	-	TRBJ2-3	CSVEGDSGVRDTQYF	TGCAGCGTTGAAGGAGACAGTGGGGTTCGGGATACGCAGTATTTT
-	TRBV19	-	TRBJ1-1	CASKGGVWNTEAFF	TGTGCCAGTAAAGGAGGGGTTTGGAACACTGAAGCTTTCTTT
-	TRBV5-5	TRBD2	TRBJ2-7	CASSLEREGYEQYF	TGTGCCAGCAGCTTGGAGCGGGAGGGGTACGAGCAGTACTTC
-	TRBV28	TRBD1	TRBJ2-7	CASSFRGQFNEQYF	TGTGCCAGCAGTTTCAGGGGGCAATTCAACGAGCAGTACTTC
-	TRBV5-5	-	TRBJ2-7	CASSQRDSSAYEQYF	TGTGCCAGCAGCCAAAGGGACTCCTCCGCCTACGAGCAGTACTTC
-	TRBV5-4	TRBD1	TRBJ2-2	CASSLPGDRGTGELFF	TGTGCCAGCAGCTTGCCTGGGGACAGGGGTACCGGGGAGCTGTTTTTT
-	TRBV10-3	-	TRBJ2-1	CAITPDLSLYNEQFF	TGTGCCATCACTCCGGACCTAAGCTTATACAATGAGCAGTTCTTC
-	TRBV7-2	TRBD2	TRBJ2-7	CASSLLAAIREQYF	TGTGCCAGCAGCTTACTAGCGGCTATACGGGAGCAGTACTTC
-	TRBV6-5	-	TRBJ1-5	CASKGFAESNQPQHF	TGTGCCAGCAAGGGTTTTGCGGAGAGCAATCAGCCCCAGCATTTT
-	TRBV5-1	-	TRBJ2-7	CASSSKGGRMDEQYF	TGCGCCAGCAGCTCGAAAGGGGGGCGAATGGACGAGCAGTACTTC
-	TRBV28	-	TRBJ1-1	CASSLGRNTEAFF	TGTGCCAGCAGTTTGGGCAGGAACACTGAAGCTTTCTTT
-	TRBV5-1	-	TRBJ2-1	CASSMDNLGNEQFF	TGCGCCAGCAGCATGGACAATCTAGGTAATGAGCAGTTCTTC
-	TRBV28	-	TRBJ1-1	CASSFESGTLNTEAFF	TGTGCCAGCAGTTTTGAATCAGGCACTTTGAACACTGAAGCTTTCTTT
-	TRBV5-1	TRBD2	TRBJ2-3	CASSPLAGAGADTQYF	TGCGCCAGCAGCCCTCTAGCGGGGGCGGGTGCAGATACGCAGTATTTT
-	TRBV28	-	TRBJ2-7	CASRPSPQGSPYEQYF	TGTGCCAGCAGGCCCTCGCCGCAGGGGTCCCCCTACGAGCAGTACTTC
-	TRBV28	-	TRBJ1-1	CASSLGGMNTEAFF	TGTGCCAGCAGTTTGGGGGGGATGAACACTGAAGCTTTCTTT
-	TRBV5-1	TRBD2	TRBJ2-7	CASSFSGSEQYF	TGCGCCAGCAGCTTCAGCGGGAGTGAGCAGTACTTC
-	TRBV27	-	TRBJ1-2	CASSLTGSGVGYTF	TGTGCCAGCAGTTTAACGGGGTCTGGAGTTGGCTACACCTTC
-	TRBV14	-	TRBJ2-6	CASSPGANVLTF	TGTGCCAGCAGCCCCGGGGCCAACGTCCTGACTTTC
-	TRBV28	-	TRBJ2-1	CASSPFGNSYNEQFF	TGTGCCAGCAGTCCTTTCGGTAACTCCTACAATGAGCAGTTCTTC
once	TRBV4-1	-	TRBJ2-7	CASSQDGSYEQYF	TGCGCCAGCAGCCAAGATGGATCCTACGAGCAGTACTTC
-	TRBV2	TRBD2	TRBJ2-7	CASQPEREYSEQYF	TGTGCCAGCCAGCCGGAGCGGGAGTACTCCGAGCAGTACTTC
-	TRBV19	TRBD1	TRBJ2-7	CASSIQQGFNYEQYF	TGTGCCAGTAGTATTCAACAGGGGTTTAACTACGAGCAGTACTTC
-	TRBV19	-	TRBJ2-2	CASSLRNTGELFF	TGTGCCAGTAGTCTCCGAAACACCGGGGAGCTGTTTTTT
-	TRBV11-2	-	TRBJ2-5	CASSSWISETQYF	TGTGCCAGCAGCTCGTGGATATCGGAGACCCAGTACTTC
-	TRBV9	-	TRBJ2-2	CASTGGDTGELFF	TGTGCCAGCACCGGGGGAGACACCGGGGAGCTGTTTTTT
-	TRBV4-3	TRBD2	TRBJ2-7	CASSLSGRVGYEQYF	TGCGCCAGCAGCCTTAGCGGGAGGGTGGGGTACGAGCAGTACTTC
-	TRBV6-5	-	TRBJ2-6	CASSLDSFGANVLTF	TGTGCCAGCAGTTTAGACAGTTTTGGTGCCAACGTCCTGACTTTC
-	TRBV4-3	TRBD2	TRBJ2-7	CASSQVLAGPYEQYF	TGCGCCAGCAGCCAAGTACTAGCGGGACCCTACGAGCAGTACTTC
-	TRBV14	-	TRBJ2-7	CASRAQQTYEQYF	TGTGCCAGCCGAGCACAGCAAACCTACGAGCAGTACTTC